Below, one TCR beta chain is given with its context. Its antigen remains unknown. Prior to sequencing, the ViraFEST assay stimulated PBMC with viral peptide pools, which expanded the antigen-specific CD4+ T cells. Upon completion of more than 9 days in culture, CD4+ T cells were isolated. Vaccinees lacked prior SARS-CoV-2 infection and tested negative for nucleocapsid antibodies. Each culture had half its medium swapped for IL-2 medium on days 3 and 7. CDR1 and CDR2 (germline): MRHNA, SNTAGT. V lost 1 base and J lost 7; bases outside the gene matches: 7. This CDR3 is 16 amino acids long. The data were taken from a study of vaccination effects on CD4 cells after COVID-19. Sequencing used immunoSEQ multiplex PCR; TCRdb keeps in-frame clones, though not all of them. The sample has more than 40,000 clones, more than 65% seen once.

This chain uses TRBV6-4 with TRBJ2-1; 10 bases align to TRBD2. Sequencing was performed on CD4+ T cells from PBMCs cultured with HCoV-NL63 spike peptides, taken before COVID-19 vaccination. The receptor was derived from a human donor who received a COVID-19 vaccine. CDR3 amino acids: CASSDYKRGGRNEQFF. The CDR3 region has the DNA TGTGCCAGCAGTGACTATAAGCGGGGGGGCCGAAATGAGCAGTTCTTC.